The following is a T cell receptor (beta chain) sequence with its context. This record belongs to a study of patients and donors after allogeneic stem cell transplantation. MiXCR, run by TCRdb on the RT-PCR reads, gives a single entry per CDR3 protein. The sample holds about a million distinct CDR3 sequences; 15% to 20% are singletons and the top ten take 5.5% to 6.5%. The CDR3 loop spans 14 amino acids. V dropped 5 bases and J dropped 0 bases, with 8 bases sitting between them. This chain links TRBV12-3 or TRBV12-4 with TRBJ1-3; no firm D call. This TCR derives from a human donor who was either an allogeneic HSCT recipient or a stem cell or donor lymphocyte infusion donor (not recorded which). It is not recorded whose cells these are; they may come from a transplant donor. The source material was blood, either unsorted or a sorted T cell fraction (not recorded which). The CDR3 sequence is CASSPFLSGNTIYF. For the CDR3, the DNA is TGTGCCAGCAGTCCCTTCCTCTCTGGAAACACCATATATTTT.